These 24 T cell receptor beta chains were sequenced from one sample in a study of T cell responses to AZD1222 COVID-19 vaccine. Profiled with immunoSEQ multiplex PCR; TCRdb holds only in-frame clones, not every one. The sample has about 120,000 clones; around nine tenths are singletons. This material consisted of peripheral blood, taken on day 0 of AZD1222 vaccination. The receptor set was obtained from an adult in good health.

This sequence joins TRBV6-5 and TRBJ1-5, with D possibly matching TRBD1 (5 bases). This CDR3 comprises 14 residues. The germline V gene has CDR1 MNHEY and CDR2 SVGAGI. V lost 5 bases, J lost 3 bases, and 11 bases lay in between. CDR3 in DNA: TGTGCCAGCAGTATACAGGTGTCCAATCAGCCCCAGCATTTT. Protein: CASSIQVSNQPQHF.

V usage is TRBV30 and J usage is TRBJ1-2, with 10 bases fitting TRBD1. Looked up from germline, CDR1 is GTSNPN and CDR2 is SVGIG (reference sequence). The V segment lost 7 bases and the J segment 4 bases; nucleotides outside the gene matches: 18. CDR3 length equals 17 residues. The DNA of the CDR3 is TGTGCCTCGACCAATTCCGGGACAGGGGAGGTTGTCTATGGCTACACCTTC. It specifies CASTNSGTGEVVYGYTF.

This rearrangement joins TRBV28 to TRBJ2-7, with TRBD2 matching over 9 bases. Germline V gives CDR1 MDHEN, CDR2 SYDVKM. The CDR3 is 15 amino acids. After removal of 7 bases from V and 3 bases from J, the junction contained 10 bases not matched to a gene. For the CDR3, the DNA is TGTGCCAGCAACCCAATGGCTAGCGGGAACTACGAGCAGTACTTC. Translated: CASNPMASGNYEQYF.

This rearrangement joins TRBV3-1 (or the pseudogene TRBV3-2) to TRBJ1-5; possibly TRBD1 for D (5 bases). This CDR3 contains 15 residues. Germline V gene sequence: CDR1 LGHDT, CDR2 YNNKEL (reference sequence). The ends were cut back, 4 bases at V and 1 base at J, with 11 bases in the middle. The CDR3 DNA is TGTGCCAGCAGCCCCGGAGAGGGGAGCAATCAGCCCCAGCATTTT. This gives the protein CASSPGEGSNQPQHF.

This chain joins TRBV4-3 and TRBJ1-3, with D perhaps matching TRBD1 (5 bases). Trimming pared 1 base from V and 0 bases from J, leaving 10 bases between. From germline, CDR1 is LGHNA and CDR2 YSLEER. CDR3 length: 16 amino acids. In nucleotides, the CDR3 is TGCGCCAGCAGCCAAGGGGACCGAAACTCTGGAAACACCATATATTTT. This encodes CASSQGDRNSGNTIYF.

The chain carries TRBV11-3 and TRBJ2-6; 7 nucleotides match TRBD1. This CDR3 has 18 amino acids. Losses at the gene ends were 0 bases for V and 0 bases for J; bases not matched to a gene: 5. CDR1 is SGHNT and CDR2 is YENEEA in the germline V gene. The CDR3 is CASSLDWTGLSGANVLTF. CDR3 sequence (DNA): TGTGCCAGCAGCTTAGACTGGACAGGCCTCTCTGGGGCCAACGTCCTGACTTTC.

The J gene is TRBJ1-5, the V gene TRBV5-1; 7 bases line up with TRBD1. The V gene end was trimmed by 4 bases and the J gene end by 5 bases; junction bases not matched to a gene: 3. Per the germline V gene, CDR1 is SGHRS and CDR2 is YFSETQ. This CDR3 is 13 amino acids long. CDR3: CASSAGGDQPQHF. In nucleotides, the CDR3 is TGCGCCAGCAGCGCAGGGGGGGATCAGCCCCAGCATTTT. Full variable domain (outside the CDR3, taken from reference TRBV5-1 and TRBJ1-5): KAGVTQTPRYLIKTRGQQVTLSCSPISGHRSVSWYQQTPGQGLQFLFEYFSETQRNKGNFPGRFSGRQFSNSRSEMNVSTLELGDSALYLCASSAGGDQPQHFGDGTRLSIL.

The chain couples TRBV20-1 to TRBJ2-7, with unresolved D. The germline gives CDR1 DFQATT, CDR2 SNEGSKA (reference sequence). The length of the CDR3 is 11 residues. V lost 5 bases and J 6 bases, leaving 11 bases between the germline ends. This CDR3 reads CSAVRVTEQYF. CDR3 bases: TGCAGTGCTGTACGGGTTACCGAGCAGTACTTC.

This chain links TRBV30 with TRBJ2-1; 7 nucleotides agree with TRBD1. There are 13 residues in the CDR3. The germline V gene has CDR1 GTSNPN and CDR2 SVGIG (reference sequence). Unmatched junction bases numbered 8, after V lost 8 bases and J lost 4 bases. As DNA, the CDR3 is TGTGCCCGCCGACAGGGAAGGTACAATGAGCAGTTCTTC. Translation gives CARRQGRYNEQFF.

The rearrangement uses TRBV19 and TRBJ2-1; D possibly corresponds to TRBD1 (6 bases). This CDR3 is built from 15 residues. The V and J ends lost 3 bases and 0 bases respectively, with 9 bases between them. Germline V gene sequence: CDR1 LNHDA, CDR2 SQIVND (reference sequence). CDR3 amino acids: CASSMDSGSYNEQFF. The CDR3 DNA follows: TGTGCCAGTAGTATGGACAGCGGCTCCTACAATGAGCAGTTCTTC.

V gene TRBV7-2 combines with J gene TRBJ2-3; D remains unclear. The germline V gene has CDR1 SGHTA and CDR2 FQGNSA. V dropped 0 bases and J dropped 0 bases, with 7 bases sitting between them. The CDR3 consists of 15 residues. In DNA form, the CDR3 reads TGTGCCAGCAGCTTAGCGTACGGTAGCACAGATACGCAGTATTTT. This gives the protein CASSLAYGSTDTQYF.

This chain connects TRBV6-5 to TRBJ1-2; D call uncertain. With 8 bases removed from V and 0 bases from J, the gap between germline ends came to 16 bases. Germline-derived CDR1 and CDR2 are MNHEY and SVGAGI. The CDR3 loop spans 15 amino acids. The CDR3 here is CASSAQPNPNYGYTF. The CDR3 DNA reads TGTGCCAGCTCTGCGCAACCTAATCCTAACTATGGCTACACCTTC.

This clone was seen just once. The chain uses TRBV15 and TRBJ1-5; D call uncertain. Germline V lookup: CDR1 LNHNV, CDR2 YYDKDF (reference sequence). The CDR3 is 13 amino acids. Between the trimmed V and J ends, which lost 4 bases and 7 bases, there was a span of 11 bases. The CDR3 DNA reads TGTGCCACCAGCACAAACCCGGAGCAGCCCCAGCATTTT. Amino acids: CATSTNPEQPQHF.

The V and J genes are TRBV4-2 and TRBJ1-3; the D gene is possibly TRBD1 (5 bases). From germline, CDR1 is LGHNA and CDR2 YNFKEQ. Between the trimmed V and J ends, which lost 2 bases and 3 bases, there was a span of 14 bases. The CDR3 consists of 16 residues. CDR3: CASSQSRGSGGNTIYF. Written as DNA, the CDR3 is TGTGCCAGCAGCCAATCGAGGGGATCGGGTGGAAACACCATATATTTT.

The rearrangement uses TRBV27 and TRBJ1-1; maybe TRBD1 (5 bases). The V end was cut by 3 bases, the J end by 1 base, with 9 bases between. CDR1 and CDR2 from the germline V gene are MNHEY and SMNVEV (reference sequence). This CDR3 has 14 amino acids. CDR3 in amino acids: CASSFGARNTEAFF. The CDR3 DNA reads TGTGCCAGCAGTTTCGGGGCGCGGAACACTGAAGCTTTCTTT.

This clone was picked up a small number of times. The V gene is TRBV7-3, the J gene TRBJ1-2; 7 bases are shared with TRBD1. Germline values: CDR1 SGHTA, CDR2 FQGTGA. Trimming removed 5 bases from V and 4 bases from J; junction bases left unmatched: 4. This CDR3 spans 13 amino acids. The CDR3 DNA is TGTGCCAGCAGCCAGGACAGGACCTATGGCTACACCTTC. It yields the protein CASSQDRTYGYTF.

The rearrangement joins TRBV5-6 to TRBJ2-7, with D perhaps TRBD2 (5 bases). Trimming pared 0 bases from V and 4 bases from J, leaving 8 bases between. This CDR3 contains 13 residues. Germline V lookup: CDR1 SGHDT, CDR2 YYEEEE. The CDR3, as DNA: TGTGCCAGCAGCTTGGGGGAGCGGTACGAGCAGTACTTC. Translation: CASSLGERYEQYF.

Worth noting for this clone: Other DNA sequences in this specimen translate into the identical CDR3. The V and J genes are TRBV7-8 and TRBJ1-1; D is unresolved. V gave up 3 bases and J gave up 2 bases, with 4 bases separating them. This CDR3 comprises 12 residues. Germline V gene lookup returns CDR1 SGHVS and CDR2 FQNEAQ. This CDR3 reads CASSFANTEAFF. In DNA form, the CDR3 reads TGTGCCAGCAGCTTTGCAAACACTGAAGCTTTCTTT.

The chain carries TRBV10-3 and TRBJ2-7, with 10 bases identical to TRBD2. This CDR3 has 16 residues. The germline V gene encodes CDR1 ENHRY and CDR2 SYGVKD. Trimming removed 4 bases from V and 0 bases from J; junction bases left unmatched: 6. CDR3 in DNA: TGTGCCATCAGTGCGTGGGCTAGCGGGAGCTCCTACGAGCAGTACTTC. It yields the protein CAISAWASGSSYEQYF.

J is TRBJ2-7 and V is TRBV6-6; tentatively, D is TRBD2 (5 bases). V dropped 4 bases and J dropped 7 bases, with 11 bases sitting between them. CDR3 length: 12 residues. The V gene's germline CDR1 is MNHNY and CDR2 SVGAGI (reference sequence). CDR3 in amino acids: CASSSRALEQYF. CDR3 DNA: TGTGCCAGCAGTTCGAGGGCCCTGGAGCAGTACTTC.

The J gene is TRBJ1-3, the V gene TRBV5-4; weak D call: TRBD1 (5 bases). This CDR3 is 16 amino acids long. V was trimmed by 4 bases and J by 6 bases, leaving 20 bases between them. The germline gives CDR1 SGHNT, CDR2 YYREEE (reference sequence). CDR3 region: CASSRGSGTTANTIYF. DNA for the CDR3: TGTGCCAGCAGCCGGGGGTCCGGTACAACGGCAAACACCATATATTTT. The full variable domain, its missing parts supplied by reference TRBV5-4 and TRBJ1-3, is ETGVTQSPTHLIKTRGQQVTLRCSSQSGHNTVSWYQQALGQGPQFIFQYYREEENGRGNFPPRFSGLQFPNYSSELNVNALELDDSALYLCASSRGSGTTANTIYFGEGSWLTVV.

In its sample, this clone was seen once. CDR3 protein: CASSQDIVRGKLFF. The CDR3 DNA sequence: TGTGCCAGCAGCCAAGATATTGTCAGGGGGAAACTGTTTTTT. J is TRBJ1-4 and V is TRBV3-1 (or the pseudogene TRBV3-2); 7 bases agree with TRBD1. With V trimmed by 0 bases and J by 11 bases, 6 bases remained unmatched. The CDR3 totals 14 residues. Per the germline V gene, CDR1 is LGHDT and CDR2 is YNNKEL (reference sequence).

This chain uses TRBV5-1 with TRBJ2-5; 12 nucleotides match TRBD2. V lost 4 bases, J lost 4 bases, and 5 bases stayed unmatched. This CDR3 has 15 amino acids. CDR1 is SGHRS and CDR2 is YFSETQ in the germline V gene. The CDR3 protein is CASSALTSGGETQYF. The CDR3 DNA reads as TGCGCCAGCAGCGCCCTGACTAGCGGGGGAGAGACCCAGTACTTC. The variable domain in full, completed from reference TRBV5-1 and TRBJ2-5, reads KAGVTQTPRYLIKTRGQQVTLSCSPISGHRSVSWYQQTPGQGLQFLFEYFSETQRNKGNFPGRFSGRQFSNSRSEMNVSTLELGDSALYLCASSALTSGGETQYFGPGTRLLVL.

The V gene is TRBV5-1, the J gene TRBJ1-4; D might be TRBD1 (6 bases). V shed 5 bases and J shed 2 bases, with 10 bases lying between them. The germline V gene encodes CDR1 SGHRS and CDR2 YFSETQ. This CDR3 spans 14 amino acids. The CDR3 DNA sequence: TGCGCCAGCAGTCCACAGGGCACTAATGAAAAACTGTTTTTT. Protein sequence: CASSPQGTNEKLFF.